Below are 20 T cell receptor beta chains sequenced from a single sample in a study of blood T cell repertoires in COVID-19. Using immunoSEQ multiplex PCR, the repertoire was profiled, and TCRdb retains in-frame clones only, with some absent. In the table there are approximately 180,000 clones, 75% to 95% of which are singletons. Sequenced input: peripheral blood. Source of these receptors: a man in his forties or fifties with acute or convalescent COVID-19.

The chain carries TRBV21-1 and TRBJ2-5; the D call TRBD2 from the table was never checked on the DNA. TRBV21-1 is termed a pseudogene. The CDR3 is 16 residues long. The CDR3 loop reads CASSNGDCGRQETQYF. The CDR3 bases are TGTGCCAGCAGCAATGGGGACTGCGGGAGGCAAGAGACCCAGTACTTC.

V is TRBV28 and J is TRBJ2-3; 8 bases fit TRBD2. Germline-derived CDR1 and CDR2 are MDHEN and SYDVKM. J was trimmed by 1 base and V by 3 bases; bases with no gene match: 9. This CDR3 has 17 residues. The CDR3 sequence is CASSFSGRAGGTDTQYF. DNA of the CDR3: TGTGCCAGCAGTTTTTCTGGCCGAGCGGGGGGCACAGATACGCAGTATTTT.

J is TRBJ1-6 and V is TRBV13; D gene uncertain. The germline gives CDR1 PRHDT, CDR2 FYEKMQ (reference sequence). V was shortened by 5 bases and J by 0 bases, with 8 bases between the two germline ends. The CDR3 contains 15 residues. CDR3 amino acids: CASSEGSSYNSPLHF. DNA of the CDR3: TGTGCCAGCAGCGAAGGGAGCTCCTATAATTCACCCCTCCACTTT.

The sample holds one count of this clone. The chain employs TRBV11-3 and TRBJ2-3, with 11 bases lining up with TRBD2. The CDR3 runs 16 residues. Trimming removed 3 bases from V and 2 bases from J; junction bases left unmatched: 4. Germline values: CDR1 SGHNT, CDR2 YENEEA. CDR3 sequence (DNA): TGTGCCAGCAGCTTGGGGACTAGCGGACCCACAGATACGCAGTATTTT. This gives the protein CASSLGTSGPTDTQYF.

The genes are TRBV5-5 and TRBJ1-1; TRBD1 is a possible D gene (5 bases). This CDR3 has 13 amino acids. With 6 bases removed from V and 2 bases from J, the gap between germline ends came to 11 bases. Per germline, CDR1 SGHKS and CDR2 YYEKEE (reference sequence). CDR3 in amino acids: CASNQGSNTEAFF. The CDR3 nucleotides are TGTGCCAGCAATCAGGGCAGCAACACTGAAGCTTTCTTT.

Note on this clone: Sequence at one end of the junction differs from germline and may be a read error. The chain has TRBV3-1 (or the pseudogene TRBV3-2) and TRBJ1-2; D gene ambiguous. Germline V CDR1 and CDR2: LGHDT, YNNKEL (reference sequence). The CDR3 loop spans 12 amino acids. CDR3 in amino acids: CASSQVQRTLSF. DNA of the CDR3: TGTGCCAGCAGCCAAGTTCAACGGACTCTCTCCTTC.

V is TRBV19 and J is TRBJ1-2; D not resolved. The CDR3 is made up of 11 amino acids. V was trimmed by 11 bases and J by 5 bases, leaving 12 bases between them. Germline loops: CDR1 LNHDA, CDR2 SQIVND (reference sequence). The CDR3 region is CALGGEYGYTF. CDR3 coding DNA: TGTGCCCTCGGCGGAGAGTATGGCTACACCTTC.

This sequence joins TRBV18 and TRBJ1-2; 8 nucleotides align to TRBD1. V dropped 3 bases and J dropped 7; count of bases not matched to a gene: 16. CDR3 length equals 17 residues. From germline, CDR1 is KGHSH and CDR2 LQKENI. CDR3 DNA sequence: TGTGCCAGCTCACCTAACGGTCCTCCACAGGGGGAGAGTGGCTACACCTTC. Residues: CASSPNGPPQGESGYTF.

The chain combines TRBV5-4 with TRBJ1-2, with D perhaps matching TRBD1 (6 bases). CDR1 SGHNT and CDR2 YYREEE come from the germline V gene (reference sequence). This CDR3 is built from 15 residues. The V end lost 5 bases, the J end lost 7 bases, and 21 bases lay between the germline ends. CDR3 sequence reads: CASRSPRQEAAGYTF. The CDR3 DNA reads TGTGCCAGCAGGTCCCCGCGACAGGAGGCTGCTGGCTACACCTTC.

This chain's CDR3 is CASSPPQSARDTQYF. As DNA, the CDR3 is TGTGCCAGCAGTCCTCCCCAGTCCGCAAGAGATACGCAGTATTTT. The V gene is TRBV6-6, the J gene TRBJ2-3; D gene ambiguous. The CDR3 is 15 amino acids. Per the germline V gene, CDR1 is MNHNY and CDR2 is SVGAGI (reference sequence). The V and J ends lost 5 bases and 5 bases respectively, with 17 bases between them.

In this sample, this clone turned up many times. The chain uses TRBV7-2 and TRBJ2-7; 7 bases are a match to TRBD2. CDR3 length: 15 amino acids. Germline V gene lookup returns CDR1 SGHTA and CDR2 FQGNSA. The V and J ends lost 1 base and 3 bases, in that order; junction bases with no gene match: 6. The CDR3 protein is CASSLGVGEGYEQYF. The CDR3 DNA reads TGTGCCAGCAGCTTAGGGGTTGGGGAGGGCTACGAGCAGTACTTC.

The V and J genes are TRBV7-9 and TRBJ1-2; 7 bases fit TRBD1. CDR1 and CDR2 from the germline V gene are SEHNR and FQNEAQ (reference sequence). V trimming: 4 bases; J trimming: 6 bases; junction bases outside the gene matches: 2. The CDR3 spans 12 residues. CDR3 in amino acids: CASSSGGNGYTF. The CDR3 DNA sequence: TGTGCCAGCAGCTCAGGGGGTAATGGCTACACCTTC.

The chain combines TRBV5-4 with TRBJ1-2; maybe TRBD1 (5 bases). From germline, CDR1 is SGHNT and CDR2 YYREEE (reference sequence). The V gene lost 2 bases and the J gene lost 0 bases, with 8 bases spanning the gap. This CDR3 contains 14 residues. The CDR3 reads CASSFDRTNYGYTF. Written as DNA, the CDR3 is TGTGCCAGCAGCTTCGACAGAACTAACTATGGCTACACCTTC.

The chain joins TRBV19 to TRBJ2-2; weak D call: TRBD2 (6 bases). The V gene's germline CDR1 is LNHDA and CDR2 SQIVND (reference sequence). The length of the CDR3 is 16 residues. V dropped 5 bases and J dropped 5 bases, with 18 bases sitting between them. The CDR3 DNA reads as TGTGCCAGTAGTGTACCCCCGGGACTGATAACCGGGGAGCTGTTTTTT. Translated, it gives CASSVPPGLITGELFF.

The chain carries TRBV15 and TRBJ1-3, with no clear D. With 1 base removed from V and 6 bases from J, the gap between germline ends came to 7 bases. Germline CDR1 and CDR2: LNHNV and YYDKDF (reference sequence). This CDR3 has 13 residues. The CDR3 DNA reads TGTGCCACCAGCAGAGGCCCAGAAAACACCATATATTTT. Protein sequence: CATSRGPENTIYF.

This clone was detected once. V and J are TRBV28 and TRBJ2-7; D may be TRBD1 (6 bases). V was clipped by 8 bases and J by 2 bases, with 13 bases between them. From germline, CDR1 is MDHEN and CDR2 SYDVKM. The CDR3 runs to 13 residues. CDR3: CASLFRGTYEQYF. The CDR3, as DNA: TGTGCCAGCCTATTCAGGGGTACCTACGAGCAGTACTTC.

The chain joins TRBV11-2 to TRBJ2-7, with no clear D. V was cut by 4 bases and J by 4 bases, with 5 bases left in between. The CDR3 extends over 11 amino acids. CDR1 and CDR2 (germline): SGHAT, FQNNGV. As DNA, the CDR3 is TGTGCCAGCAGCTCGTTGTACGAGCAGTACTTC. Translation: CASSSLYEQYF.

The count of this clone is one. This chain joins TRBV3-1 (or the pseudogene TRBV3-2) and TRBJ2-5, with 9 bases matching TRBD2. With 0 bases clipped from V and 9 bases from J, the junction kept 11 bases outside the gene matches. Germline CDR1 and CDR2: LGHDT and YNNKEL (reference sequence). CDR3 size: 16 residues. The CDR3 protein is CASSQEAAGGYMAQYF. CDR3 coding DNA: TGTGCCAGCAGCCAAGAGGCGGCGGGAGGGTACATGGCCCAGTACTTC.

This chain joins TRBV5-1 and TRBJ2-2; 9 bases map to TRBD2. This CDR3 has 16 residues. The J segment lost 4 bases and the V segment lost 3 bases, leaving 7 bases of the junction unmatched. Germline CDR1 and CDR2: SGHRS and YFSETQ. CDR3 sequence: CASSSGGGAVTGELFF. The CDR3 DNA is TGCGCCAGCAGCTCCGGCGGGGGGGCGGTCACCGGGGAGCTGTTTTTT.

The CDR3 loop is CASSSSSGSRYEQYF. Here the CDR3 DNA reads TGTGCCAGCAGCTCGTCTAGCGGGAGTAGATACGAGCAGTACTTC. This chain joins TRBV11-2 and TRBJ2-7; TRBD2 agrees at 10 bases. Germline V lookup: CDR1 SGHAT, CDR2 FQNNGV. The V gene end was trimmed by 4 bases and the J gene end by 4 bases; junction bases not matched to a gene: 7. The CDR3 is made up of 15 amino acids.